Each of the 9 T cell receptor beta chains below was sequenced from the same sample in a study of graft-versus-host responses after intestinal transplantation. No antigen is known for these receptors. Here immunoSEQ multiplex PCR was the method, and the copy in TCRdb shows in-frame clones only, minus some. This repertoire shows around 100,000 clones, around 94% found once; its top ten account for 0.23%. The material sequenced was unstimulated CD4+ T cells sorted from spleen or lymph node cells, taken before transplant. The receptors come from a human donor who was the organ donor for an intestinal transplant.

This chain joins TRBV2 and TRBJ2-4; D not resolved. There are 14 residues in the CDR3. Germline V CDR1 and CDR2: SNHLY, FYNNEI. V shed 4 bases and J shed 1 base, with 8 bases lying between them. The DNA of the CDR3 is TGTGCCAGCAGTGCCAGAGAGGCCAAAAACATTCAGTACTTC. Encoded protein: CASSAREAKNIQYF.

This rearrangement joins TRBV29-1 to TRBJ2-7; D is unclear. Germline V gene lookup returns CDR1 SQVTM and CDR2 ANQGSEA. V was pared by 6 bases and J by 6 bases, with 18 bases between. The CDR3 runs 13 residues. Written as DNA, the CDR3 is TGCAGCGTAGGTCGGAGCAAGTCTGGCGAGCAGTACTTC. Amino acid sequence: CSVGRSKSGEQYF.

This clone was observed once. The chain couples TRBV28 to TRBJ1-5; maybe TRBD1 (5 bases). The length of the CDR3 is 14 residues. Germline V lookup: CDR1 MDHEN, CDR2 SYDVKM. Trimming stripped 2 bases from V and 4 bases from J, with 9 bases between. The CDR3 DNA follows: TGTGCCAGCAGTTTAGGGGCAAGGAATCAGCCCCAGCATTTT. Translated, it gives CASSLGARNQPQHF.

This chain uses TRBV2 with TRBJ2-1; 8 bases agree with TRBD1. The CDR3 length is 18 residues. Losses at the gene ends were 0 bases for V and 7 bases for J; bases not matched to a gene: 14. The germline V gene has CDR1 SNHLY and CDR2 FYNNEI. CDR3 residues: CASSEAVTGRGLRNEQFF. DNA for the CDR3: TGTGCCAGCAGTGAAGCGGTGACAGGCAGGGGGCTGAGGAATGAGCAGTTCTTC. The variable domain in full, completed from reference TRBV2 and TRBJ2-1, reads EPEVTQTPSHQVTQMGQEVILRCVPISNHLYFYWYRQILGQKVEFLVSFYNNEISEKSEIFDDQFSVERPDGSNFTLKIRSTKLEDSAMYFCASSEAVTGRGLRNEQFFGPGTRLTVL.

This chain links TRBV15 with TRBJ2-3; D is ambiguous. Trimming stripped 5 bases from V and 4 bases from J, with 10 bases between. The CDR3 contains 13 residues. CDR1 LNHNV and CDR2 YYDKDF come from the germline V gene (reference sequence). The CDR3 region has the DNA TGTGCCACCAGCCTCCGACTCTCAGATACGCAGTATTTT. It is translated as CATSLRLSDTQYF. Using reference TRBV15 and TRBJ2-3 for the parts outside the CDR3, the full variable domain is DAMVIQNPRYQVTQFGKPVTLSCSQTLNHNVMYWYQQKSSQAPKLLFHYYDKDFNNEADTPDNFQSRRPNTSFCFLDIRSPGLGDTAMYLCATSLRLSDTQYFGPGTRLTVL.

This chain uses TRBV4-1 with TRBJ2-1, with 9 nucleotides matching TRBD2. V dropped 0 bases and J dropped 0; count of bases not matched to a gene: 15. Germline V gene lookup returns CDR1 MGHRA and CDR2 YSYEKL. The CDR3 has 21 residues. CDR3 in amino acids: CASSQDPGLAGTFFSYNEQFF. CDR3 coding DNA: TGCGCCAGCAGCCAAGATCCGGGGCTAGCGGGAACATTCTTCTCCTACAATGAGCAGTTCTTC.

A remark on this clone: The junction departs from germline at one end; a sequencing error may be responsible. The CDR3 DNA reads as TGTGCCAGTAGTCCCAACGTGAGCGGGAGGGTAAGGGAGCAGTATTTC. It encodes CASSPNVSGRVREQYF. The chain is built from TRBV19 and TRBJ2-7; 10 nucleotides align to TRBD2. The CDR3 has 16 residues. From germline, CDR1 is LNHDA and CDR2 SQIVND (reference sequence).

The count of this clone is one. V and J are TRBV5-1 and TRBJ2-1; 7 nucleotides agree with TRBD2. With 2 bases clipped from V and 0 bases from J, the junction kept 2 bases outside the gene matches. Germline assignment: CDR1 SGHRS and CDR2 YFSETQ. The CDR3 covers 15 residues. The CDR3 here is CASSLLASSYNEQFF. For the CDR3, the DNA is TGCGCCAGCAGCTTACTAGCGAGCTCCTACAATGAGCAGTTCTTC.

This rearrangement joins TRBV7-8 to TRBJ2-1; tentatively, D is TRBD1 or TRBD2 (5 bases each). The germline CDR1 and CDR2 sequences are SGHVS and FQNEAQ. V gave up 5 bases and J gave up 6 bases, with 17 bases separating them. This CDR3 is built from 15 residues. For the CDR3, the DNA is TGTGCCAGCAGCCTAGGGACGGACAACTCCAATGAGCAGTTCTTC. Its translation is CASSLGTDNSNEQFF.